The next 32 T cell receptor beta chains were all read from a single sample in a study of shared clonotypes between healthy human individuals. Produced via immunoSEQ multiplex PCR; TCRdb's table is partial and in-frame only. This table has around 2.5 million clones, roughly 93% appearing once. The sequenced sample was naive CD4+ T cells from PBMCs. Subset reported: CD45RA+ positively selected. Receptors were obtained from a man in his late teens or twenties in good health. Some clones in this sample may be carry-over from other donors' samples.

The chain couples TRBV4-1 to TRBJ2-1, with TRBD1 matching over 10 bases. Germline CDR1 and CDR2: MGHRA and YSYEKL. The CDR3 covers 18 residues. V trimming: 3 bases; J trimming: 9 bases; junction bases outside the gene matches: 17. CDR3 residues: CASSQVPGQGSAAVEQFF. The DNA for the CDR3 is TGCGCCAGCAGCCAGGTCCCGGGACAGGGGTCAGCAGCTGTTGAGCAGTTCTTC.

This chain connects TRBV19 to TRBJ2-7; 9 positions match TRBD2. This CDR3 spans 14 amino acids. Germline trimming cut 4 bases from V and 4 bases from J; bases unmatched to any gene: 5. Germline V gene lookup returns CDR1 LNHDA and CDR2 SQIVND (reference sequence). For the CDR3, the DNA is TGTGCCAGTAGTACGGCGGGAGGGCCTTACGAGCAGTACTTC. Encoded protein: CASSTAGGPYEQYF.

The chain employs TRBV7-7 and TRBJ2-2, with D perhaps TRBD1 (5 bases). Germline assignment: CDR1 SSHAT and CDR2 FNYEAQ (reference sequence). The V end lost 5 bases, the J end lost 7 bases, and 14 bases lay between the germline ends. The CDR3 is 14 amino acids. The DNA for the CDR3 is TGTGCCAGCAGCCCAGGGTGGACCGGCGGGGAGCTGTTTTTT. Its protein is CASSPGWTGGELFF.

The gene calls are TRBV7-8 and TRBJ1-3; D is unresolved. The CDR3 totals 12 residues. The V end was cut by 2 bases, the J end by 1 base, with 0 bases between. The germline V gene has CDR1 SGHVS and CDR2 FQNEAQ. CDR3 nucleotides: TGTGCCAGCAGCTTATCTGGAAACACCATATATTTT. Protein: CASSLSGNTIYF.

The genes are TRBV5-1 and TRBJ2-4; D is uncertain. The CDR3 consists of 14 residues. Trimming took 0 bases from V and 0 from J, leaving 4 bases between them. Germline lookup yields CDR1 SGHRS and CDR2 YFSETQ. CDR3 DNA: TGCGCCAGCAGCTTGGACACAGCCAAAAACATTCAGTACTTC. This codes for CASSLDTAKNIQYF.

The CDR3 DNA reads TGCAGCGTTGACAGGGGTTCCGGGGAGCTGTTTTTT. Protein sequence: CSVDRGSGELFF. The rearrangement uses TRBV29-1 and TRBJ2-2; tentative D call: TRBD1 (6 bases). V was shortened by 3 bases and J by 6 bases, with 8 bases between the two germline ends. This CDR3 region has 12 residues. The germline V gene encodes CDR1 SQVTM and CDR2 ANQGSEA.

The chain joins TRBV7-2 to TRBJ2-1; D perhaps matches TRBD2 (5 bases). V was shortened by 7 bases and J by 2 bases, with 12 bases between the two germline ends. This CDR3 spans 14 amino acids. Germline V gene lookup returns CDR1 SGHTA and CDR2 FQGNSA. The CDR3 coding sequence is TGTGCCAGCATCCTTGCGGGCGCCTACAATGAGCAGTTCTTC. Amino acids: CASILAGAYNEQFF.

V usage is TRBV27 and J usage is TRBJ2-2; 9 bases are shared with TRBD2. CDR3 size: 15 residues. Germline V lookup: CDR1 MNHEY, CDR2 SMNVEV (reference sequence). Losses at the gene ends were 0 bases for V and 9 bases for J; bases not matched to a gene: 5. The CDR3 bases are TGTGCCAGCAGTTTATCTAGCGGGAGCATCCGGGAGCTGTTTTTT. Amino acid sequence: CASSLSSGSIRELFF.

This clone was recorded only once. The CDR3 reads CASSIHRGENTEAFF. The CDR3 region has the DNA TGTGCCAGCAGTATACACAGGGGAGAGAACACTGAAGCTTTCTTT. J is TRBJ1-1 and V is TRBV2; 7 bases agree with TRBD1. Trimming took 5 bases from V and 1 from J; bases not matched to a gene: 7. The CDR3 runs to 15 residues. Germline V gives CDR1 SNHLY, CDR2 FYNNEI. Looking up the rest from reference TRBV2 and TRBJ1-1 gives the full variable domain: EPEVTQTPSHQVTQMGQEVILRCVPISNHLYFYWYRQILGQKVEFLVSFYNNEISEKSEIFDDQFSVERPDGSNFTLKIRSTKLEDSAMYFCASSIHRGENTEAFFGQGTRLTVV.

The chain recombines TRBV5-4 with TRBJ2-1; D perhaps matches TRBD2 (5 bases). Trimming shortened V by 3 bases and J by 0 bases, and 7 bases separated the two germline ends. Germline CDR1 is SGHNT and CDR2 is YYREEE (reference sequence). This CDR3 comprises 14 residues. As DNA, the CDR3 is TGTGCCAGCAGCTCACGGGACTCCTACAATGAGCAGTTCTTC. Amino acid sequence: CASSSRDSYNEQFF. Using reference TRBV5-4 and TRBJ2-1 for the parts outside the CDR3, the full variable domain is ETGVTQSPTHLIKTRGQQVTLRCSSQSGHNTVSWYQQALGQGPQFIFQYYREEENGRGNFPPRFSGLQFPNYSSELNVNALELDDSALYLCASSSRDSYNEQFFGPGTRLTVL.

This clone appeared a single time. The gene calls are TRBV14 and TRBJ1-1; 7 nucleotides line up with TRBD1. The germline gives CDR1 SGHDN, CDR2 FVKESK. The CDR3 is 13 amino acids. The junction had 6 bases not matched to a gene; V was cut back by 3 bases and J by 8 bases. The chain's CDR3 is CASSHWTGGEAFF. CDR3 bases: TGTGCCAGCAGCCATTGGACAGGTGGGGAAGCTTTCTTT. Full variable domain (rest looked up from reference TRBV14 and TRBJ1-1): EAGVTQFPSHSVIEKGQTVTLRCDPISGHDNLYWYRRVMGKEIKFLLHFVKESKQDESGMPNNRFLAERTGGTYSTLKVQPAELEDSGVYFCASSHWTGGEAFFGQGTRLTVV.

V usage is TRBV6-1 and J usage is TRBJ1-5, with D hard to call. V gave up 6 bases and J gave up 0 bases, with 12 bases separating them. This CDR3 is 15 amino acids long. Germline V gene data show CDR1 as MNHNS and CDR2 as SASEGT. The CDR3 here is CASSTAGGSNQPQHF. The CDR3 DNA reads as TGTGCCAGCAGCACTGCGGGAGGTAGCAATCAGCCCCAGCATTTT.

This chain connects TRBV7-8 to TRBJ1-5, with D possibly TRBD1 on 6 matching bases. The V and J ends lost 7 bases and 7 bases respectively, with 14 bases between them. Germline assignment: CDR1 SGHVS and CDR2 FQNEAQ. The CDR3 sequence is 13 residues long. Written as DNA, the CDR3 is TGTGCCAGCAACCTCCTCCAGGGGCAGCCCCAGCATTTT. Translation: CASNLLQGQPQHF.

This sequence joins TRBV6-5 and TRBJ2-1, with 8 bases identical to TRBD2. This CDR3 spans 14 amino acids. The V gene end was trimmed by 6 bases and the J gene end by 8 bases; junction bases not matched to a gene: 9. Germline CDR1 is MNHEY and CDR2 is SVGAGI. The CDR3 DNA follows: TGTGCCAGCAGACCGGGAGGGATCACGGATGAGCAGTTCTTC. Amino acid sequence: CASRPGGITDEQFF.

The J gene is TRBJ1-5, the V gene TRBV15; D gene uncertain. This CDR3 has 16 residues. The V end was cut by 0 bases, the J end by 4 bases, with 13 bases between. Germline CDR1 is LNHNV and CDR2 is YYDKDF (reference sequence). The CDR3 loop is CATSRDTPAPNQPQHF. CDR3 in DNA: TGTGCCACCAGCAGAGACACTCCCGCACCGAATCAGCCCCAGCATTTT. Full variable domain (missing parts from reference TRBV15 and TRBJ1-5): DAMVIQNPRYQVTQFGKPVTLSCSQTLNHNVMYWYQQKSSQAPKLLFHYYDKDFNNEADTPDNFQSRRPNTSFCFLDIRSPGLGDTAMYLCATSRDTPAPNQPQHFGDGTRLSIL.

CDR3 region: CASKDPRLNTEAFF. The DNA of the CDR3 is TGTGCCAGCAAGGATCCTCGTCTTAACACTGAAGCTTTCTTT. J is TRBJ1-1 and V is TRBV6-5; the D is unclear. The length of the CDR3 is 14 residues. In germline, CDR1 is MNHEY, CDR2 SVGAGI. Trimming pared 7 bases from V and 2 bases from J, leaving 14 bases between.

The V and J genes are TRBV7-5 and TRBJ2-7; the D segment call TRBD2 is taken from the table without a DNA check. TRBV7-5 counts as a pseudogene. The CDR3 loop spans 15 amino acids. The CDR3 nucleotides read TGTGTCAGAAGCCCGGGACTAGCGGTCCGCTACGAGCAGTACTTC. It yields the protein CVRSPGLAVRYEQYF.

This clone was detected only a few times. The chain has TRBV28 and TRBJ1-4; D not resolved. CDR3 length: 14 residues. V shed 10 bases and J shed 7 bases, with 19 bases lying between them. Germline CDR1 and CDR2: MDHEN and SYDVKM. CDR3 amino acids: CATLSRDGSEKLFF. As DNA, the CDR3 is TGTGCCACCCTGAGTCGAGATGGGAGTGAAAAACTGTTTTTT.

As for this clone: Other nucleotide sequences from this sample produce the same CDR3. CDR3: CASSLLLREQFF. The CDR3 DNA is TGTGCCAGCAGTTTATTATTGAGGGAGCAGTTCTTC. The chain recombines TRBV28 with TRBJ2-1; D call uncertain. The V end was cut by 1 base, the J end by 10 bases, with 8 bases between. Germline lookup yields CDR1 MDHEN and CDR2 SYDVKM. The CDR3 sequence is 12 residues long.

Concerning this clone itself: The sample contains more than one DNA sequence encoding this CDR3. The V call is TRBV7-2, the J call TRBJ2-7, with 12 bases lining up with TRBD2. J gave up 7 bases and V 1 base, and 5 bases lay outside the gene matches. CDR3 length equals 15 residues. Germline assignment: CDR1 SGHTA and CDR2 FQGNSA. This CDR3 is CASSLGLAGGREQYF. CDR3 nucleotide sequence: TGTGCCAGCAGCTTAGGTCTAGCGGGAGGGCGGGAGCAGTACTTC. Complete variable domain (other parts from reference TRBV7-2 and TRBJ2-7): GAGVSQSPSNKVTEKGKDVELRCDPISGHTALYWYRQSLGQGLEFLIYFQGNSAPDKSGLPSDRFSAERTGGSVSTLTIQRTQQEDSAVYLCASSLGLAGGREQYFGPGTRLTVT.

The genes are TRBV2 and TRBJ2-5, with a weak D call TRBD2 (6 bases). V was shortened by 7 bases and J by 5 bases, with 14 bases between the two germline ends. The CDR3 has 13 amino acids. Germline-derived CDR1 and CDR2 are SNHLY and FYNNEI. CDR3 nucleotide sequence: TGTGCCAGCAAACTAGCAATTGGCGAGACCCAGTACTTC. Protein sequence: CASKLAIGETQYF.

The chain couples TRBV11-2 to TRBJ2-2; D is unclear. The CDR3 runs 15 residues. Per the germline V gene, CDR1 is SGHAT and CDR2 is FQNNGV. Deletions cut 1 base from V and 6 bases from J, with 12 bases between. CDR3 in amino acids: CASSLVWGSAGELFF. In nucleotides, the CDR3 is TGTGCCAGCAGCTTAGTCTGGGGATCTGCCGGGGAGCTGTTTTTT. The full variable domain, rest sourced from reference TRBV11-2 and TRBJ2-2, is EAGVAQSPRYKIIEKRQSVAFWCNPISGHATLYWYQQILGQGPKLLIQFQNNGVVDDSQLPKDRFSAERLKGVDSTLKIQPAKLEDSAVYLCASSLVWGSAGELFFGEGSRLTVL.

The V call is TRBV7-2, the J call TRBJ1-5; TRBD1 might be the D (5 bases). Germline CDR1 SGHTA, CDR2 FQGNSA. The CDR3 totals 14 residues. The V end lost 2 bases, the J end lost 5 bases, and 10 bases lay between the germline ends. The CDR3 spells CASSLLGGDQPQHF. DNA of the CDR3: TGTGCCAGCAGCTTATTAGGAGGGGATCAGCCCCAGCATTTT. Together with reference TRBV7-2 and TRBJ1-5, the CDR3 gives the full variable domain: GAGVSQSPSNKVTEKGKDVELRCDPISGHTALYWYRQSLGQGLEFLIYFQGNSAPDKSGLPSDRFSAERTGGSVSTLTIQRTQQEDSAVYLCASSLLGGDQPQHFGDGTRLSIL.

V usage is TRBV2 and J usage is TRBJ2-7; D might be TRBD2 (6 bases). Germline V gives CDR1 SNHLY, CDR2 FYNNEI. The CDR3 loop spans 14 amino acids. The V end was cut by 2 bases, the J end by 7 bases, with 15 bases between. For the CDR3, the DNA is TGTGCCAGCAGTGAACAGCGGGCGGGCGGGGAGCAGTACTTC. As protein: CASSEQRAGGEQYF.

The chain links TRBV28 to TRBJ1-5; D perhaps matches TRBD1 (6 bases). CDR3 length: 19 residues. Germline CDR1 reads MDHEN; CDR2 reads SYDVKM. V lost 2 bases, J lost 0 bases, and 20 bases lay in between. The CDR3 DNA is TGTGCCAGCAGTTTAGTGCGGGGGCCCACTTCGTATAGCAATCAGCCCCAGCATTTT. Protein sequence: CASSLVRGPTSYSNQPQHF.

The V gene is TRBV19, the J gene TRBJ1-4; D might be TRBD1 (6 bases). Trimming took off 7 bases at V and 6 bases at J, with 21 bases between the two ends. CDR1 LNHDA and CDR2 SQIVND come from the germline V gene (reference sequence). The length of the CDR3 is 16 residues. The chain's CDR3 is CASTLPVGGLDEKLFF. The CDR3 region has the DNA TGTGCCAGTACCCTCCCTGTCGGGGGGCTCGATGAAAAACTGTTTTTT.

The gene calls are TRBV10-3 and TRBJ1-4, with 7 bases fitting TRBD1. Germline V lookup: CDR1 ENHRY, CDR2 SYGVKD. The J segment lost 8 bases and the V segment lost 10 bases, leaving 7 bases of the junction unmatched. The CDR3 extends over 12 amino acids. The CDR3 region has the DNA TGTGCCACCCGGGACAGTGAGGAAAAACTGTTTTTT. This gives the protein CATRDSEEKLFF.

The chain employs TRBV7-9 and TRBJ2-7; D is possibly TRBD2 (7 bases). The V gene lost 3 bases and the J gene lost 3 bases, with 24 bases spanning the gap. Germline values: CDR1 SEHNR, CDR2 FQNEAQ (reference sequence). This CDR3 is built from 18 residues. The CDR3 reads CASSLGAGHRAGYYEQYF. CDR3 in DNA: TGTGCCAGCAGCTTGGGAGCGGGACACAGGGCAGGGTACTACGAGCAGTACTTC.

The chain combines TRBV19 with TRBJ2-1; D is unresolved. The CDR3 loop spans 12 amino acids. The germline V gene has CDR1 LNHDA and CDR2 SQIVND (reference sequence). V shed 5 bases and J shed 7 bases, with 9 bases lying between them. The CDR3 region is CASSGPTNEQFF. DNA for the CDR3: TGTGCCAGTAGTGGCCCTACAAATGAGCAGTTCTTC.

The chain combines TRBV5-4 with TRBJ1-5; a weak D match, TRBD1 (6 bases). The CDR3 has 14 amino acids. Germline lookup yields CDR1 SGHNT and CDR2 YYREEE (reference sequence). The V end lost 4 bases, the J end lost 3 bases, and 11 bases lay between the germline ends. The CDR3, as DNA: TGTGCCAGCAGCGAACAGGGCTACAATCAGCCCCAGCATTTT. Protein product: CASSEQGYNQPQHF.

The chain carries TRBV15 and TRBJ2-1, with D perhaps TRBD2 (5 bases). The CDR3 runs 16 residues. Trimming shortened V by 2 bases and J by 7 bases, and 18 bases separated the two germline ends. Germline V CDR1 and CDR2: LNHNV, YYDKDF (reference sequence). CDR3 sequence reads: CATSRIVSAGGNEQFF. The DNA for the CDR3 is TGTGCCACCAGCAGAATAGTCTCGGCGGGTGGGAATGAGCAGTTCTTC.

CDR3 bases: TGCGCCAGCAGCCAGGGGATGGGTAGCAATCAGCCCCAGCATTTT. Translation gives CASSQGMGSNQPQHF. The chain recombines TRBV4-1 with TRBJ1-5; D not resolved. This CDR3 comprises 15 residues. Germline CDR1 MGHRA, CDR2 YSYEKL. Trimming removed 3 bases from V and 0 bases from J, with 9 bases in between.